The sequence of this TCR beta chain was determined in a study of T cell responses to AZD1222 COVID-19 vaccine. General study findings and limits: Nearly half of spike-specific TCRs reportedly target unmutated variant regions. Every sample of the repertoires postdated the peak T cell response.

Details on this clone: No antigen is known for it.

TCRdb's table, derived via immunoSEQ multiplex PCR, lists solely in-frame clones and lacks some. The sample shows approximately 81,000 clones, over 80% of them seen only once. There are 15 residues in the CDR3. Deletions cut 0 bases from V and 0 bases from J, with 8 bases between. Germline V CDR1 and CDR2: SGHAT, FQNNGV. This chain links TRBV11-2 with TRBJ1-2; D is unresolved. This specimen was peripheral blood, taken on day 0 of MenACWY control vaccination. The sequence was obtained from an adult in good health. The CDR3 sequence is CASSLEAGANYGYTF. DNA for the CDR3: TGTGCCAGCAGCTTAGAAGCGGGAGCTAACTATGGCTACACCTTC.